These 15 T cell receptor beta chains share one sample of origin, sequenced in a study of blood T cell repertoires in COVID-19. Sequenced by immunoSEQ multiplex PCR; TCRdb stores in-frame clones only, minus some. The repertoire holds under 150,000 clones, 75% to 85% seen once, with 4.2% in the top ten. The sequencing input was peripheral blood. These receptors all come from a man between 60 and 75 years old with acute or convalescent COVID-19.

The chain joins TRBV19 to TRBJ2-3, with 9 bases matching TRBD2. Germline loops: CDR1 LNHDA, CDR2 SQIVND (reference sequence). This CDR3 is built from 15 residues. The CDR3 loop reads CATAGGPLSTDTQYF. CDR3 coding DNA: TGTGCGACGGCGGGAGGGCCTCTTAGCACAGATACGCAGTATTTT.

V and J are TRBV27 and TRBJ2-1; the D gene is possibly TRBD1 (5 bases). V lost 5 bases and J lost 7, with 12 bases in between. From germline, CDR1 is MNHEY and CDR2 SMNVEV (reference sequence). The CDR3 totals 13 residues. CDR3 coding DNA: TGTGCCAGCAGTCCGGTTGGGGCGAATGAGCAGTTCTTC. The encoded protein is CASSPVGANEQFF.

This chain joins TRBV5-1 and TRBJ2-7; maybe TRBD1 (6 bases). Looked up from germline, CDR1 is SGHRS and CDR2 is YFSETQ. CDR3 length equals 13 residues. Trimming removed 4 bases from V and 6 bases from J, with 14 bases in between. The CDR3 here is CASSAGQSGEQYF. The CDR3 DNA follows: TGCGCCAGCAGCGCAGGACAGTCGGGCGAGCAGTACTTC.

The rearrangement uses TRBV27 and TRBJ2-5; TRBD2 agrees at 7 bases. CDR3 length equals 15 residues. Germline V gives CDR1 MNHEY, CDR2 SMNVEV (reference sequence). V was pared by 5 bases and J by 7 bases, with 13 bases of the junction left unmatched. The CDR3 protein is CASSTRGVAGGTQYF. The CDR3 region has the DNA TGTGCCAGCAGTACTCGGGGGGTGGCCGGCGGGACCCAGTACTTC.

The CDR3 DNA follows: TGTGCCAGCAGCCAAGGGACAGGGAAGAAAGAGACCCAGTACTTC. Protein: CASSQGTGKKETQYF. The V gene is TRBV3-1 (or the pseudogene TRBV3-2), the J gene TRBJ2-5; 8 bases agree with TRBD1. The length of the CDR3 is 15 residues. Germline V gene sequence: CDR1 LGHDT, CDR2 YNNKEL (reference sequence). Trimming took 1 base from V and 3 from J; bases not matched to a gene: 4.

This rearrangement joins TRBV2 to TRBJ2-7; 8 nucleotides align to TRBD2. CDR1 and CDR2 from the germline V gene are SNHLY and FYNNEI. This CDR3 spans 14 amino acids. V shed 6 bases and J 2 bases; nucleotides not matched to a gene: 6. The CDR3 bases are TGTGCCAGCAGCCCGGGGGGGCGTGCCTACGAGCAGTACTTC. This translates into CASSPGGRAYEQYF.

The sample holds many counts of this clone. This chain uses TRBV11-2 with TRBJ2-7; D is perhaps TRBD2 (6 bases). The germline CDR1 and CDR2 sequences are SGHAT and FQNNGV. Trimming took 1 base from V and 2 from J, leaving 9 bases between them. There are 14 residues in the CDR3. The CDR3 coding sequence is TGTGCCAGCAGCTTAGGTGGCGGGACCTACGAGCAGTACTTC. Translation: CASSLGGGTYEQYF.

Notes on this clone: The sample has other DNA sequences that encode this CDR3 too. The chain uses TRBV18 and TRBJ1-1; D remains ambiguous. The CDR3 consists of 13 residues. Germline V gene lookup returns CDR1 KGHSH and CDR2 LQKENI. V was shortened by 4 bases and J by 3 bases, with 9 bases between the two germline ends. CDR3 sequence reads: CASSLNRDTEAFF. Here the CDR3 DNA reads TGTGCCAGCTCACTAAACAGAGACACTGAAGCTTTCTTT.

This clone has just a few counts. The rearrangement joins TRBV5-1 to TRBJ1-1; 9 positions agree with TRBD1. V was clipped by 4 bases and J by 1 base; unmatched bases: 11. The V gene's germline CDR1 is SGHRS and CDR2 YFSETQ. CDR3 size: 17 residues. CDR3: CASSLGPQGAKNTEAFF. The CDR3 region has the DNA TGCGCCAGCAGCCTGGGGCCACAGGGGGCCAAGAACACTGAAGCTTTCTTT.

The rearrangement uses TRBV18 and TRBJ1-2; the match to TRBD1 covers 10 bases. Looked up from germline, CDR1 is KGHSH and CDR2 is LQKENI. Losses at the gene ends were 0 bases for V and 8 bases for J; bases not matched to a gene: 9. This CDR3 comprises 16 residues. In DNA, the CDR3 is TGTGCCAGCTCACCACCGGTGACAGGGGGCGTTGGAGGCTACACCTTC. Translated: CASSPPVTGGVGGYTF.

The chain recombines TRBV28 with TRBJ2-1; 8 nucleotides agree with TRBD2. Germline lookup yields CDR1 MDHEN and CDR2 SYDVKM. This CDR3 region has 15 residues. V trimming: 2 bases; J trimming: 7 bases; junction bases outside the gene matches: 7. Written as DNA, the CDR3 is TGTGCCAGCAGTTTAACGGCGGGAGGAATGAATGAGCAGTTCTTC. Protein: CASSLTAGGMNEQFF.

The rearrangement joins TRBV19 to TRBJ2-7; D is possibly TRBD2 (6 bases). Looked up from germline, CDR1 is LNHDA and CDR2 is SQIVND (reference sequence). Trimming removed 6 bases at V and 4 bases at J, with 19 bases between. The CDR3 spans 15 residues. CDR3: CASSDPGTVKYEQYF. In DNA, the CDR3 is TGTGCCAGTAGCGACCCGGGGACTGTTAAGTACGAGCAGTACTTC.

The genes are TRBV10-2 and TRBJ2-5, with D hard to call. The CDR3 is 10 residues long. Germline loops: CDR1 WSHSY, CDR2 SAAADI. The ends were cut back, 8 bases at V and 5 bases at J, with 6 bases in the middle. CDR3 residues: CASAQETQYF. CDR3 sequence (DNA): TGCGCCAGCGCCCAGGAGACCCAGTACTTC.

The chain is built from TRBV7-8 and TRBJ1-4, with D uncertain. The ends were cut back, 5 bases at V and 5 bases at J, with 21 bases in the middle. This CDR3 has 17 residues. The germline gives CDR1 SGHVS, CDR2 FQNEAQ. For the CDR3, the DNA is TGTGCCAGCAGCCGCCTCCTCCCCGCTAATTTCAATGAAAAACTGTTTTTT. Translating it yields CASSRLLPANFNEKLFF.

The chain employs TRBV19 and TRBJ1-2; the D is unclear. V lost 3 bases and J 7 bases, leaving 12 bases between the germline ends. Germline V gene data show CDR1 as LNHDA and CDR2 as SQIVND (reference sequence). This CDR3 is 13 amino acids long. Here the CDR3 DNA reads TGTGCCAGTAGTATTCCCTCTACGGGTGGCTACACCTTC. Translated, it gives CASSIPSTGGYTF.